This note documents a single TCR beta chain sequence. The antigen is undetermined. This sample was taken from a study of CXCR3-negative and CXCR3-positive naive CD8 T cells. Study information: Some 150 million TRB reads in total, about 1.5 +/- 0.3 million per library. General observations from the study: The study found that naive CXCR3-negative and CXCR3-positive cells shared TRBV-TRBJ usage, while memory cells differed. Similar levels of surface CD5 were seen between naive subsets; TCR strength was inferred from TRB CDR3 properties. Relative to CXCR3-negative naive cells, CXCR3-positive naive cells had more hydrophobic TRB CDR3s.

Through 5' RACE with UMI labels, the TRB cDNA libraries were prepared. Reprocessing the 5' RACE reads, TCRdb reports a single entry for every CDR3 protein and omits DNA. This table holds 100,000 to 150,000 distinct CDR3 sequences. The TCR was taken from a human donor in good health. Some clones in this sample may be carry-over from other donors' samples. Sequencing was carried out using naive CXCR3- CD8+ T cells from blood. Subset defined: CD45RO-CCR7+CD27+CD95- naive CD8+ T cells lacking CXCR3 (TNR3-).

CDR3 amino acids: CASSLEPSPSADTQYF. J is TRBJ2-3 and V is TRBV7-8; TCRdb's D call, TRBD2, is unchecked because there is no DNA. This CDR3 is 16 amino acids long. Germline V gene data show CDR1 as SGHVS and CDR2 as FQNEAQ. The entire variable domain, with the rest obtained from reference TRBV7-8 and TRBJ2-3, is as follows: GAGVSQSPRYKVAKRGQDVALRCDPISGHVSLFWYQQALGQGPEFLTYFQNEAQLDKSGLPSDRFFAERPEGSVSTLKIQRTQQEDSAVYLCASSLEPSPSADTQYFGPGTRLTVL.